The present TCR beta chain was sequenced within a study of blood T cell repertoires in COVID-19. Assay used: immunoSEQ multiplex PCR; TCRdb lists only in-frame clones, some missing. Of under 150,000 clones listed, roughly 83% are singletons. The trim removed 6 bases at V and 4 bases at J, leaving 10 bases unmatched. The CDR3 is 15 amino acids. CDR1 is SEHNR, CDR2 FQNEAQ, per germline (reference sequence). This clonotype originated in a man between 60 and 75 years old with acute or convalescent COVID-19. The chain employs TRBV7-9 and TRBJ2-3, with 7 bases fitting TRBD1. Input material: peripheral blood. DNA for the CDR3: TGTGCCAGCAGTCCCGGGACAGTGGGGGCAGATACGCAGTATTTT. The encoded protein is CASSPGTVGADTQYF.